This T cell receptor beta chain was sequenced for a study of cytomegalovirus exposure and HLA in healthy donors. Study-wide context: Of approximately 400 genotyped donors, approximately 84% clustered with self-reported Caucasian donors.

Regarding this clone: Its antigen remains unidentified.

The PCR employed 60 Vbeta primers together with 13 Jbeta primers. TCRdb keeps only in-frame clones here, not all; method: immunoSEQ multiplex PCR. Of fewer than 150,000 clones listed, roughly four fifths are singletons. Overall study results and limits: When a later analysis was performed, an Asian-associated ancestry cluster reportedly had fewer N-insertions than the approximately 700-donor mean. Several of the most significant clusters were apparently associated with common viral pathogens in a later analysis.

As for the donors, each was a healthy bone marrow donor. The CDR3 covers 17 residues. Looked up from germline, CDR1 is SGHRS and CDR2 is YFSETQ. Trimming cost V 0 bases and J 3 bases, with 17 bases left between them. The sequenced sample was PBMCs. This TCR derives from a human donor in good health. The genes are TRBV5-1 and TRBJ2-3; D is possibly TRBD2 (5 bases). CDR3 protein: CASSLVAAERGTDTQYF. Written as DNA, the CDR3 is TGCGCCAGCAGCTTGGTGGCAGCTGAACGGGGTACAGATACGCAGTATTTT.